These 21 T cell receptor beta chains were sequenced from one sample in a study of blood T cell repertoires in COVID-19. Sequencing used immunoSEQ multiplex PCR; TCRdb keeps in-frame clones, though not all of them. The data hold 100,000 to 150,000 clones, with around 87% observed a single time. The sequenced material came from peripheral blood. These receptors all come from a woman aged 60-75 years with acute or convalescent COVID-19.

The rearrangement joins TRBV19 to TRBJ1-4, with 8 bases aligning to TRBD1. The germline V gene encodes CDR1 LNHDA and CDR2 SQIVND (reference sequence). The CDR3 contains 15 residues. With 6 bases clipped from V and 7 bases from J, the junction kept 10 bases outside the gene matches. DNA of the CDR3: TGTGCCAGTAGACCTCGGACAGGGAATCTTGAAAAACTGTTTTTT. It specifies CASRPRTGNLEKLFF.

The CDR3 loop is CASLGQSKHPNTEAFF. The CDR3 coding sequence is TGTGCCAGTTTGGGACAGAGCAAGCACCCGAACACTGAAGCTTTCTTT. This sequence joins TRBV19 and TRBJ1-1, with 7 bases that match TRBD1. V lost 8 bases and J lost 1; bases outside the gene matches: 13. Germline V lookup: CDR1 LNHDA, CDR2 SQIVND (reference sequence). The CDR3 is 16 residues long.

The chain links TRBV2 to TRBJ1-5; TRBD1 agrees at 8 bases. The junction had 10 bases not matched to a gene; V was cut back by 8 bases and J by 1 base. The CDR3 is 16 amino acids. In germline, CDR1 is SNHLY, CDR2 FYNNEI. The CDR3 is CASAGQGRRSNQPQHF. The CDR3 DNA sequence: TGTGCCAGCGCTGGACAGGGAAGGAGAAGCAATCAGCCCCAGCATTTT.

The V gene is TRBV7-8, the J gene TRBJ2-7; D is unresolved. V was clipped by 2 bases and J by 5 bases, with 7 bases between them. The length of the CDR3 is 12 residues. CDR1 and CDR2 (germline): SGHVS, FQNEAQ. DNA of the CDR3: TGTGCCAGCAGCTTAACAACTAACGAGCAGTACTTC. Its protein product is CASSLTTNEQYF.

This chain uses TRBV5-5 with TRBJ1-5; 7 bases are a match to TRBD1. V lost 4 bases, J lost 6 bases, and 10 bases stayed unmatched. The CDR3 is made up of 15 amino acids. Germline values: CDR1 SGHKS, CDR2 YYEKEE (reference sequence). The CDR3 DNA reads TGTGCCAGCAGCCTTACCGGGACAGAAACTCAGCCCCAGCATTTT. It yields the protein CASSLTGTETQPQHF. The full variable domain, its missing parts supplied by reference TRBV5-5 and TRBJ1-5, is DAGVTQSPTHLIKTRGQQVTLRCSPISGHKSVSWYQQVLGQGPQFIFQYYEKEERGRGNFPDRFSARQFPNYSSELNVNALLLGDSALYLCASSLTGTETQPQHFGDGTRLSIL.

The chain uses TRBV7-9 and TRBJ2-3; TRBD2 aligns across 12 bases. The CDR3 length is 18 residues. V lost 1 base and J lost 6; bases outside the gene matches: 11. CDR1 is SEHNR, CDR2 FQNEAQ, per germline (reference sequence). This CDR3 reads CASSLEGTSGWRTDTQYF. The CDR3 nucleotides are TGTGCCAGCAGCTTAGAAGGGACTAGCGGGTGGAGGACGGATACGCAGTATTTT.

The CDR3, as DNA: TGTGCCAGTACCGACAAGGCCCTCAATCAGCCCCAGCATTTT. Translation gives CASTDKALNQPQHF. The chain couples TRBV19 to TRBJ1-5; D not resolved. V shed 7 bases and J shed 3 bases, with 13 bases lying between them. Germline values: CDR1 LNHDA, CDR2 SQIVND (reference sequence). The CDR3 is 14 amino acids.

This chain links TRBV11-2 with TRBJ1-2; D perhaps matches TRBD1 (5 bases). The CDR3 consists of 15 residues. Trimming took 0 bases from V and 4 from J, leaving 12 bases between them. CDR1 is SGHAT and CDR2 is FQNNGV in the germline V gene. CDR3 in amino acids: CASSLDLTGGYGYTF. Written as DNA, the CDR3 is TGTGCCAGCAGCTTAGATCTTACGGGGGGCTATGGCTACACCTTC.

This clone was counted only a few times. J is TRBJ1-2 and V is TRBV28, with D uncertain. Trimming took 6 bases from V and 4 from J, leaving 21 bases between them. Germline values: CDR1 MDHEN, CDR2 SYDVKM. The CDR3 covers 16 residues. The CDR3 DNA reads as TGTGCCAGCAGGGCAACTTCAGGATCAGAGCCCTATGGCTACACCTTC. This sequence encodes CASRATSGSEPYGYTF.

The V and J genes are TRBV11-2 and TRBJ2-1; TRBD2 might be the D (5 bases). The V end was cut by 0 bases, the J end by 5 bases, with 8 bases between. This CDR3 region has 14 residues. Germline-derived CDR1 and CDR2 are SGHAT and FQNNGV. CDR3 in DNA: TGTGCCAGCAGCTTAGATCTCGGGGACAATGAGCAGTTCTTC. Protein product: CASSLDLGDNEQFF.

The chain uses TRBV7-9 and TRBJ2-3, with a weak D call TRBD2 (5 bases). Between the trimmed V and J ends, which lost 7 bases and 5 bases, there was a span of 19 bases. The germline V gene has CDR1 SEHNR and CDR2 FQNEAQ (reference sequence). The length of the CDR3 is 15 residues. This CDR3 reads CASTPWRSAGDTQYF. CDR3 coding DNA: TGTGCCAGCACCCCTTGGAGGTCCGCCGGAGATACGCAGTATTTT.

CDR3 residues: CASSLAAGVSYEQYF. In DNA form, the CDR3 reads TGCGCCAGCAGCTTGGCGGCAGGGGTTTCCTACGAGCAGTACTTC. The rearrangement joins TRBV5-1 to TRBJ2-7, with a weak D call TRBD1 (6 bases). Germline-derived CDR1 and CDR2 are SGHRS and YFSETQ. The CDR3 loop spans 15 amino acids. Between the trimmed V and J ends, which lost 0 bases and 1 base, there was a span of 11 bases.

This rearrangement joins TRBV28 to TRBJ2-1, with D tentatively TRBD1 (6 bases). CDR3 length: 13 amino acids. The germline CDR1 and CDR2 sequences are MDHEN and SYDVKM. V was clipped by 5 bases and J by 10 bases, with 15 bases between them. CDR3 in DNA: TGTGCCAGCAGTCACCCCCCGGGACAAGAGCAGTTCTTC. Residues: CASSHPPGQEQFF.

The genes are TRBV2 and TRBJ2-2; 7 bases agree with TRBD1. The CDR3 runs to 13 residues. The J segment lost 4 bases and the V segment lost 9 bases, leaving 5 bases of the junction unmatched. Germline assignment: CDR1 SNHLY and CDR2 FYNNEI. The DNA of the CDR3 is TGTGCCAGGGGACAGTACGCCACCGGGGAGCTGTTTTTT. Its protein is CARGQYATGELFF.

The chain uses TRBV19 and TRBJ1-4; 10 positions match TRBD1. After removal of 3 bases from V and 8 bases from J, the junction contained 3 bases not matched to a gene. Per germline, CDR1 LNHDA and CDR2 SQIVND (reference sequence). This CDR3 region has 14 residues. CDR3 coding DNA: TGTGCCAGTAGTATTCGACAGGGGGCGGAAAAACTGTTTTTT. Translated, it gives CASSIRQGAEKLFF.

This chain connects TRBV4-1 to TRBJ1-2, with 10 bases lining up with TRBD1. In germline, CDR1 is MGHRA, CDR2 YSYEKL. Unmatched junction bases numbered 8, after V lost 1 base and J lost 6 bases. The CDR3 consists of 16 residues. The CDR3 nucleotides are TGCGCCAGCAGCCAAGCGGGGACAGGGGTCGGCGATGGCTACACCTTC. Protein product: CASSQAGTGVGDGYTF.

The V and J genes are TRBV14 and TRBJ1-2, with 10 bases aligning to TRBD1. The ends lost 6 bases at V and 12 bases at J; junction bases unmatched: 10. This CDR3 spans 13 amino acids. Germline V CDR1 and CDR2: SGHDN, FVKESK. DNA of the CDR3: TGTGCCAGCAGTCCAGCCGACAGGGGGCGAAACACCTTC. Translation gives CASSPADRGRNTF.

The chain has TRBV11-3 and TRBJ2-2; D is unresolved. CDR1 is SGHNT, CDR2 YENEEA, per germline. Trimming cost V 7 bases and J 7 bases, with 7 bases left between them. The CDR3 sequence is 11 residues long. The CDR3 loop is CASTSLGELFF. CDR3 nucleotides: TGTGCCAGCACCTCTCTCGGGGAGCTGTTTTTT.

The chain combines TRBV6-6 with TRBJ2-5; 7 nucleotides agree with TRBD2. V was clipped by 5 bases and J by 0 bases; unmatched bases: 9. CDR1 and CDR2 from the germline V gene are MNHNY and SVGAGI (reference sequence). The length of the CDR3 is 16 residues. CDR3 region: CASSRVGGSNQETQYF. In DNA, the CDR3 is TGTGCCAGCAGTCGAGTCGGGGGGTCCAACCAAGAGACCCAGTACTTC.

This chain uses TRBV3-1 (or the pseudogene TRBV3-2) with TRBJ1-2; D is undetermined. Per germline, CDR1 LGHDT and CDR2 YNNKEL (reference sequence). The CDR3 runs 13 residues. Trimming removed 4 bases from V and 0 bases from J, with 6 bases in between. This CDR3 reads CASSPTTNYGYTF. As DNA, the CDR3 is TGTGCCAGCAGCCCCACAACTAACTATGGCTACACCTTC.

CDR3 loop: CAINGQGEGNTGELFF. The CDR3 DNA sequence: TGTGCCATCAACGGACAGGGTGAGGGAAACACCGGGGAGCTGTTTTTT. This chain joins TRBV10-3 and TRBJ2-2; TRBD1 aligns across 8 bases. The CDR3 covers 16 residues. J lost 2 bases, V lost 7 bases, and 9 bases had no gene match. CDR1 is ENHRY, CDR2 SYGVKD, per germline.